This TCR beta chain appears in the sequencing data of a study of blood T cell repertoires in COVID-19. Across the whole study: The United States, Italy and Spain provided the acute and convalescent COVID-19 samples. PBMCs, B-cell-depleted T cells, or T cells were the source of the cDNA or gDNA that made up the material.

Study processing details: Quantification of nucleated cells was approximated via reference gene primer amplification. Using immunoSEQ multiplex PCR, the repertoire was profiled, and TCRdb retains in-frame clones only, with some absent. For V, J and clone size, that table is used; D and trimming come from the DNA. The sample carries under 300,000 clones, 90% recorded once. Patients from Seattle were sampled longitudinally, starting during active infection. Germline V CDR1 and CDR2: MNHNS, SASEGT. V was shortened by 3 bases and J by 0 bases, with 9 bases between the two germline ends. This CDR3 has 15 amino acids. In its sample, this clone was seen a few times.

The specimen sequenced was peripheral blood. This sequence was found in a woman aged 60-75 years with COVID-19, enrolled during active disease. The chain recombines TRBV6-1 with TRBJ2-1, with a possible D match to TRBD1 (6 bases). CDR3 amino acids: CASSELGGSYNEQFF. The CDR3 nucleotides read TGTGCCAGCAGTGAGTTAGGGGGCTCCTACAATGAGCAGTTCTTC.